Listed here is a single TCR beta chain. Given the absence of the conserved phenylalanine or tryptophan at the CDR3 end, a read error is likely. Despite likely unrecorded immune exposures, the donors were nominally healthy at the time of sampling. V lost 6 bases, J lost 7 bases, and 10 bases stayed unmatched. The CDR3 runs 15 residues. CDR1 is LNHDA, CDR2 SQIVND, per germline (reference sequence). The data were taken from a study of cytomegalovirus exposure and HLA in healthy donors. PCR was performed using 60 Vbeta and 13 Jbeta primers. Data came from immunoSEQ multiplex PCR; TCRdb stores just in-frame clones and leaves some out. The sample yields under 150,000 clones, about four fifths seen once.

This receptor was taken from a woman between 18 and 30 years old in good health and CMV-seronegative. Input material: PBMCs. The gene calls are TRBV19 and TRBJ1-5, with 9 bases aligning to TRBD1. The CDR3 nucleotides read TGTGCCAGTAGGATAAGGGACAGGGATTACCAGCCCCAGCATGTT. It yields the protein CASRIRDRDYQPQHV.